Each of the 15 T cell receptor beta chains below was sequenced from the same sample in a study of OX40 agonist ivuxolimab in advanced cancers. Sequencing used immunoSEQ multiplex PCR; TCRdb keeps in-frame clones, though not all of them. The sample contains tens of thousands of clones, about 88% of which appear only once. Sequencing used CD4+ or CD8+ T cells sorted from blood, obtained in a trial of the OX40 agonist ivuxolimab. All receptors come from an adult with an advanced solid tumor such as melanoma, head and neck, liver or kidney cancer.

The chain is built from TRBV6-5 and TRBJ2-1, with 11 bases fitting TRBD2. V lost 5 bases and J lost 2; bases outside the gene matches: 2. CDR1 is MNHEY and CDR2 is SVGAGI in the germline V gene. The CDR3 is 15 residues long. This chain's CDR3 is CASSRTSGPYNEQFF. The CDR3 coding sequence is TGTGCCAGCAGTCGGACTAGCGGGCCCTACAATGAGCAGTTCTTC.

The chain recombines TRBV10-1 with TRBJ2-2; TRBD1 agrees at 9 bases. The CDR3 has 15 residues. From germline, CDR1 is WNHNN and CDR2 SYGVQD (reference sequence). Trimming cost V 8 bases and J 6 bases; bases outside gene matches: 10. CDR3 in amino acids: CASGTGGVGPGELFF. The DNA of the CDR3 is TGCGCCAGCGGTACAGGGGGCGTAGGCCCCGGGGAGCTGTTTTTT.

The rearrangement joins TRBV6-1 to TRBJ2-7; perhaps TRBD1 as D (6 bases). This CDR3 has 11 residues. Germline CDR1 MNHNS, CDR2 SASEGT. The DNA for the CDR3 is TGTGCCAGCAGTGAAGGCGCAGGGGTTTCCGTC. It encodes CASSEGAGVSV.

Note on this clone: Mismatch with germline at one junction end may stem from a read error. The chain carries TRBV19 and TRBJ2-7; a weak D match, TRBD2 (6 bases). There are 15 residues in the CDR3. The germline CDR1 and CDR2 sequences are LNHDA and SQIVND (reference sequence). CDR3 sequence: CASSILGGTSSEQYF. The DNA of the CDR3 is TGTGCCAGTAGTATACTCGGCGGGACCTCCTCCGAGCAGTACTTC.

CDR3 region: CASSLQSNTEAFF. CDR3 bases: TGTGCCAGCAGCTTACAGTCCAACACTGAAGCTTTCTTT. V gene TRBV5-5 combines with J gene TRBJ1-1; D is ambiguous. The CDR3 extends over 13 amino acids. The V and J ends lost 2 bases and 2 bases respectively, with 7 bases between them. CDR1 is SGHKS, CDR2 YYEKEE, per germline (reference sequence).

This clone was recorded a few times. J is TRBJ2-2 and V is TRBV19, with TRBD2 matching over 8 bases. With V trimmed by 5 bases and J by 6 bases, 11 bases remained unmatched. Germline CDR1 is LNHDA and CDR2 is SQIVND (reference sequence). The CDR3 consists of 16 residues. The CDR3 nucleotides read TGTGCCAGTAGTCCCTTAAGGACTAGCTATCCCGGGGAGCTGTTTTTT. Translation gives CASSPLRTSYPGELFF. The full variable domain, in which reference TRBV19 and TRBJ2-2 provide the parts outside the CDR3, is DGGITQSPKYLFRKEGQNVTLSCEQNLNHDAMYWYRQDPGQGLRLIYYSQIVNDFQKGDIAEGYSVSREKKESFPLTVTSAQKNPTAFYLCASSPLRTSYPGELFFGEGSRLTVL.

The chain is built from TRBV7-2 and TRBJ2-4; D is unresolved. The germline V gene encodes CDR1 SGHTA and CDR2 FQGNSA. With 2 bases removed from V and 2 bases from J, the gap between germline ends came to 13 bases. This CDR3 spans 16 amino acids. This chain's CDR3 is CASSLQPGASKNIQYF. The CDR3 DNA is TGTGCCAGCAGCTTACAACCGGGCGCCTCCAAAAACATTCAGTACTTC. Full variable domain (outside the CDR3, taken from reference TRBV7-2 and TRBJ2-4): GAGVSQSPSNKVTEKGKDVELRCDPISGHTALYWYRQSLGQGLEFLIYFQGNSAPDKSGLPSDRFSAERTGGSVSTLTIQRTQQEDSAVYLCASSLQPGASKNIQYFGAGTRLSVL.

This chain connects TRBV27 to TRBJ1-2; D ambiguous. Germline V gene sequence: CDR1 MNHEY, CDR2 SMNVEV (reference sequence). The CDR3 extends over 12 amino acids. Trimming stripped 10 bases from V and 4 bases from J, with 13 bases between. The CDR3, as DNA: TGTGCCACCAAAACAGAGCCCTATGGCTACACCTTC. It specifies CATKTEPYGYTF.

This sequence joins TRBV19 and TRBJ2-6, with 14 bases fitting TRBD2. The CDR3 covers 17 residues. The J segment lost 3 bases and the V segment lost 6 bases, leaving 4 bases of the junction unmatched. Germline V gives CDR1 LNHDA, CDR2 SQIVND (reference sequence). CDR3 protein: CASSGLAGGGGANVLTF. CDR3 nucleotides: TGTGCCAGTAGCGGACTAGCGGGAGGAGGTGGGGCCAACGTCCTGACTTTC. The whole variable domain, filled in from reference TRBV19 and TRBJ2-6, reads DGGITQSPKYLFRKEGQNVTLSCEQNLNHDAMYWYRQDPGQGLRLIYYSQIVNDFQKGDIAEGYSVSREKKESFPLTVTSAQKNPTAFYLCASSGLAGGGGANVLTFGAGSRLTVL.

This chain uses TRBV9 with TRBJ2-7; TRBD2 agrees at 8 bases. The CDR3 has 19 amino acids. Germline V gene sequence: CDR1 SGDLS, CDR2 YYNGEE. Trimming took 3 bases from V and 6 from J; bases not matched to a gene: 23. The CDR3 nucleotides read TGTGCCAGCAGCGCAGTAGCCCCCCCCGGACTAGCTGAGCTGTGCGAGCAGTACTTC. This codes for CASSAVAPPGLAELCEQYF.

This clone was detected once. CDR3 nucleotide sequence: TGTGCCAGCAGCTTGGGAGGCGGGGGGACTGAAGCTTTCTTT. Translating it yields CASSLGGGGTEAFF. The chain is built from TRBV7-2 and TRBJ1-1; a possible D gene is TRBD1 (5 bases). Germline CDR1 and CDR2: SGHTA and FQGNSA. Trimming removed 3 bases at V and 5 bases at J, with 13 bases between. The CDR3 has 14 amino acids.

The V call is TRBV4-1, the J call TRBJ2-1; 8 positions agree with TRBD2. The CDR3 extends over 15 amino acids. After removal of 5 bases from V and 5 bases from J, the junction contained 8 bases not matched to a gene. Germline loops: CDR1 MGHRA, CDR2 YSYEKL. The CDR3 DNA reads as TGCGCCAGCAGCTCCGGGACTAGACAAAACAATGAGCAGTTCTTC. Its translation is CASSSGTRQNNEQFF.

The chain employs TRBV9 and TRBJ1-4, with D maybe TRBD1 (6 bases). CDR1 and CDR2 from the germline V gene are SGDLS and YYNGEE. The CDR3 length is 15 residues. V was cut by 2 bases and J by 7 bases, with 15 bases left in between. The CDR3 loop is CASSVAQGSGEKLFF. CDR3 DNA sequence: TGTGCCAGCAGCGTCGCGCAGGGGTCGGGTGAAAAACTGTTTTTT.

This chain uses TRBV27 with TRBJ2-5; 8 bases are shared with TRBD2. The CDR3 runs to 12 residues. Germline V CDR1 and CDR2: MNHEY, SMNVEV (reference sequence). After removal of 6 bases from V and 9 bases from J, the junction contained 6 bases not matched to a gene. CDR3 DNA sequence: TGTGCCAGCAGCCTCGGGGGGGCGTCCCAGTACTTC. Its translation is CASSLGGASQYF.

The chain couples TRBV7-9 to TRBJ2-1; D gene unclear. Trimming pared 4 bases from V and 2 bases from J, leaving 12 bases between. The CDR3 totals 15 residues. Germline CDR1 and CDR2: SEHNR and FQNEAQ (reference sequence). The CDR3 DNA sequence: TGTGCCAGCAGCTCGTCCGTTAGGACCTACAATGAGCAGTTCTTC. It codes for CASSSSVRTYNEQFF.